The 32 T cell receptor beta chains listed next were all sequenced from one sample in a study of T cells in Graves' hyperthyroidism and ophthalmopathy (dated by TCRdb to between 2018 and 2021). Libraries came from multiplex PCR. TCRdb shows the sequencer as Illumina HiSeq 2000. The TCR beta CDR3 regions were amplified from the RNA transcripts. The first round of RT-PCR for the TCR CDR3 was performed with the HTBI primer set and the Qiagen OneStep RT-PCR kit. Through fastp at Q25 and MiXCR, TCRdb rebuilt clones from the public reads, retaining in-frame beta chains. Each CDR3 protein gets just one entry, which takes the most common genes and DNA from the rows behind it. The table for this sample lists 500,000 to 800,000 distinct CDR3 sequences; 45% of them were counted only once. Roughly 6.5% of the sample rests with the top ten. Sequencing was carried out using peripheral blood or thyroid tissue (not recorded which). The source is an adult man with Graves' disease, either hyperthyroidism or ophthalmopathy (not recorded which).

The rearrangement joins TRBV2 to TRBJ1-6, with TRBD1 matching over 9 bases. The germline V gene has CDR1 SNHLY and CDR2 FYNNEI. V was clipped by 8 bases and J by 5 bases; unmatched bases: 10. The CDR3 runs 16 residues. Written as DNA, the CDR3 is TGTGCCAGCGTTGAGGCCGGGACAGGGAATAATTCACCCCTCCACTTT. Residues: CASVEAGTGNNSPLHF.

The chain links TRBV2 to TRBJ1-1, with D possibly matching TRBD1 (5 bases). The CDR3 has 13 residues. Trimming removed 6 bases from V and 8 bases from J, with 16 bases in between. The germline V gene encodes CDR1 SNHLY and CDR2 FYNNEI. The CDR3 loop is CASSLETGEEAFF. CDR3 nucleotide sequence: TGTGCCAGCAGCTTGGAAACGGGGGAGGAAGCTTTCTTT.

This clonotype was picked up many times. CDR3 in amino acids: CSAAQGARGETQYF. CDR3 DNA: TGCAGTGCCGCACAGGGGGCGAGGGGGGAGACCCAGTACTTC. The chain employs TRBV20-1 and TRBJ2-5, with 9 bases identical to TRBD1. Germline-derived CDR1 and CDR2 are DFQATT and SNEGSKA (reference sequence). This CDR3 is built from 14 residues. The ends lost 6 bases at V and 5 bases at J; junction bases unmatched: 10.

Turning to this clonotype: A clone one base away is much larger, so this may be a read error. The chain's CDR3 is CAGSFELNTEAFF. The CDR3 DNA reads as TGTGCCGGCAGTTTCGAGTTGAACACTGAAGCTTTCTTT. The rearrangement joins TRBV12-3 or TRBV12-4 to TRBJ1-1, with no clear D. The CDR3 covers 13 residues.

This clonotype was observed many times. The rearrangement links TRBV24-1 to TRBJ2-5; D uncertain. CDR1 is KGHDR and CDR2 is SFDVKD in the germline V gene. The CDR3 is 13 residues long. The V end was cut by 9 bases, the J end by 1 base, with 11 bases between. CDR3 residues: CATQREGQETQYF. Written as DNA, the CDR3 is TGTGCCACCCAACGCGAAGGCCAAGAGACCCAGTACTTC.

Ten or more counts support this clonotype. The chain uses TRBV20-1 and TRBJ2-5; 14 bases align to TRBD2. The CDR3 spans 15 residues. The germline V gene has CDR1 DFQATT and CDR2 SNEGSKA (reference sequence). Trimming at V came to 5 bases and at J to 5 bases, leaving 7 bases not matched to a gene. The CDR3 loop is CSAGRLAGGPETQYF. In nucleotides, the CDR3 is TGCAGTGCTGGGCGACTAGCGGGGGGGCCGGAGACCCAGTACTTC.

A note on this clonotype: Since a much larger clone is just one base distant, this may be a read error. V is TRBV9 and J is TRBJ1-5; D is ambiguous. From germline, CDR1 is SGDLS and CDR2 YYNGEE. Between the trimmed V and J ends, which lost 0 bases and 0 bases, there was a span of 4 bases. The CDR3 runs 14 residues. CDR3 sequence: CASSVDISNQPQHF. The DNA for the CDR3 is TGTGCCAGCAGCGTAGACATTAGCAATCAGCCCCAGCATTTT.

The chain links TRBV7-2 to TRBJ2-2; 8 nucleotides agree with TRBD2. Germline V gene data show CDR1 as SGHTA and CDR2 as FQGNSA. The length of the CDR3 is 15 residues. The trim removed 3 bases at V and 4 bases at J, leaving 4 bases unmatched. CDR3 residues: CASSFYSGGTGELFF. The CDR3 bases are TGTGCCAGCAGCTTTTACAGCGGGGGCACCGGGGAGCTGTTTTTT.

This clonotype was seen at least ten times. V is TRBV5-6 and J is TRBJ2-2; no firm D call. CDR3 length equals 12 residues. The germline gives CDR1 SGHDT, CDR2 YYEEEE. The V end lost 0 bases, the J end lost 8 bases, and 5 bases lay between the germline ends. CDR3 sequence (DNA): TGTGCCAGCAGCTTGGCATCAGGGGAGCTGTTTTTT. As protein: CASSLASGELFF.

The chain joins TRBV5-1 to TRBJ1-1, with D unclear. This CDR3 has 15 residues. With 0 bases removed from V and 4 bases from J, the gap between germline ends came to 13 bases. Germline values: CDR1 SGHRS, CDR2 YFSETQ. The chain's CDR3 is CASSLGGPEATEAFF. CDR3 sequence (DNA): TGCGCCAGCAGCTTGGGGGGTCCCGAAGCCACTGAAGCTTTCTTT.

The gene calls are TRBV7-9 and TRBJ1-6, with D uncertain. Germline CDR1 SEHNR, CDR2 FQNEAQ (reference sequence). The CDR3 totals 14 residues. V shed 3 bases and J shed 4 bases, with 7 bases lying between them. CDR3 coding DNA: TGTGCCAGCAGCTTCGGTGATTATAATTCACCCCTCCACTTT. This codes for CASSFGDYNSPLHF.

This clonotype occurred a few times. V gene TRBV20-1 combines with J gene TRBJ1-1; D call uncertain. Trimming took off 6 bases at V and 4 bases at J, with 9 bases between the two ends. CDR3 size: 11 residues. From germline, CDR1 is DFQATT and CDR2 SNEGSKA (reference sequence). The CDR3 bases are TGCAGTGCCTGTCGAGTCACTGAAGCTTTCTTT. This codes for CSACRVTEAFF.

This clonotype was counted many times. The chain carries TRBV15 and TRBJ1-1, with D uncertain. The CDR3 is 14 amino acids. V was shortened by 6 bases and J by 1 base, with 12 bases between the two germline ends. The germline V gene has CDR1 LNHNV and CDR2 YYDKDF (reference sequence). The CDR3 is CATRREATNTEAFF. The CDR3, as DNA: TGTGCCACCAGGAGGGAGGCAACGAACACTGAAGCTTTCTTT.

To note about this clonotype: This clone may be a read error of a much larger clone one base away. V and J are TRBV24-1 and TRBJ2-7; D perhaps matches TRBD1 (5 bases). The germline gives CDR1 KGHDR, CDR2 SFDVKD. The CDR3 has 14 residues. DNA of the CDR3: TGTGCCACCAGTGATCAGGGTCTCGGAGACGAGCAGAACTTC. Translating gives CATSDQGLGDEQNF.

This clonotype was detected many times. The chain has TRBV10-3 and TRBJ1-1; 7 nucleotides align to TRBD1. The CDR3 contains 15 residues. V trimming: 10 bases; J trimming: 2 bases; junction bases outside the gene matches: 13. The germline gives CDR1 ENHRY, CDR2 SYGVKD. The CDR3 loop is CATSRGRGVNTEAFF. The CDR3 DNA reads TGTGCCACCTCGAGGGGGCGAGGGGTTAACACTGAAGCTTTCTTT.

V gene TRBV20-1 combines with J gene TRBJ2-3, with 10 bases that match TRBD2. The CDR3 contains 16 residues. J gave up 0 bases and V 1 base, and 4 bases lay outside the gene matches. CDR1 and CDR2 (germline): DFQATT, SNEGSKA (reference sequence). The CDR3 here is CSARALAGGSTDTQYF. The CDR3 DNA reads as TGCAGTGCTAGAGCGTTAGCGGGAGGCAGCACAGATACGCAGTATTTT.

As DNA, the CDR3 is TGCGCCAGCAGAGAACCCGGACGGAGAAACACCATATATTTT. Protein sequence: CASREPGRRNTIYF. V is TRBV5-1 and J is TRBJ1-3; D is unresolved. Germline lookup yields CDR1 SGHRS and CDR2 YFSETQ. This CDR3 region has 14 residues. V was pared by 5 bases and J by 5 bases, with 14 bases between.

Remarks on this clonotype: This may stem from a read error, because a much larger clone lies one nucleotide away. V and J are TRBV10-3 and TRBJ1-2; tentatively, D is TRBD1 (6 bases). The CDR3 is 12 amino acids. CDR1 and CDR2 from the germline V gene are ENHRY and SYGVKD. The V gene lost 5 bases and the J gene lost 7 bases, with 11 bases spanning the gap. The CDR3 sequence: CAISLDSRGYTF. The CDR3 nucleotides read TGTGCCATCAGTTTGGACAGTCGTGGCTACACCTTC.

CDR3 in DNA: TGTGCCAGCAGCGTAGCGGGTACAGTTCACGAGCAGTACTTC. Protein sequence: CASSVAGTVHEQYF. V is TRBV9 and J is TRBJ2-7; D unresolved. The CDR3 extends over 14 amino acids. V gave up 0 bases and J gave up 5 bases, with 12 bases separating them. Per germline, CDR1 SGDLS and CDR2 YYNGEE.

This clonotype was seen only a few times. CDR3 sequence (DNA): TGTGCCAGCGGGGACAGGGGAAACACTGAAGCTTTCTTT. It translates to CASGDRGNTEAFF. The chain employs TRBV7-9 and TRBJ1-1, with 10 bases aligning to TRBD1. The CDR3 runs to 13 residues. Germline V lookup: CDR1 SEHNR, CDR2 FQNEAQ (reference sequence). V gave up 8 bases and J gave up 2 bases; unmatched junction bases: 2.

This clonotype was counted only a few times. This sequence joins TRBV6-1 and TRBJ2-6; maybe TRBD1 (6 bases). CDR3 length: 15 residues. V was shortened by 5 bases and J by 4 bases, with 12 bases between the two germline ends. Germline V lookup: CDR1 MNHNS, CDR2 SASEGT. The CDR3 DNA reads as TGTGCCAGCAGTTCCGGACAGTCCGGGGCCAACGTCCTGACTTTC. Its protein product is CASSSGQSGANVLTF.

This clonotype was counted between two and nine times. The chain employs TRBV25-1 and TRBJ2-2, with D possibly called TRBD1 or TRBD2 (6 bases each). Germline V gene data show CDR1 as MGHDK and CDR2 as SYGVNS. V was cut by 10 bases and J by 0 bases, with 12 bases left in between. The CDR3 has 14 amino acids. CDR3 sequence: CATRGTTNTGELFF. The CDR3 DNA is TGTGCCACCCGCGGGACAACGAACACCGGGGAGCTGTTTTTT. The variable domain in full, completed from reference TRBV25-1 and TRBJ2-2, reads EADIYQTPRYLVIGTGKKITLECSQTMGHDKMYWYQQDPGMELHLIHYSYGVNSTEKGDLSSESTVSRIRTEHFPLTLESARPSHTSQYLCATRGTTNTGELFFGEGSRLTVL.

Points on this clonotype: One end of the junction does not line up with germline, which may come from a read error. The chain is built from TRBV7-9 and TRBJ2-7, with a weak D call TRBD1 (6 bases). This CDR3 spans 17 amino acids. From germline, CDR1 is SEHNR and CDR2 FQNEAQ (reference sequence). CDR3 bases: TGCGCCAGCAGCCAAGATCCCAGACAGGTGCAGATCTACGAGCAGTACTTC. Protein sequence: CASSQDPRQVQIYEQYF.

V gene TRBV20-1 combines with J gene TRBJ2-2; the D gene is possibly TRBD1 (5 bases). CDR3 size: 14 residues. Germline lookup yields CDR1 DFQATT and CDR2 SNEGSKA (reference sequence). The V and J ends lost 5 bases and 2 bases respectively, with 12 bases between them. CDR3: CSASREGNTGELFF. The CDR3 coding sequence is TGCAGTGCTTCCAGGGAAGGAAACACCGGGGAGCTGTTTTTT.

This clonotype was detected many times. This chain connects TRBV24-1 to TRBJ1-1; D remains ambiguous. Deletions cut 3 bases from V and 3 bases from J, with 4 bases between. The CDR3 is 12 residues long. Germline V lookup: CDR1 KGHDR, CDR2 SFDVKD. CDR3 sequence reads: CATSDKHTEAFF. CDR3 DNA sequence: TGTGCCACCAGTGATAAGCACACTGAAGCTTTCTTT.

In the case of this clonotype: Being one base from a much bigger clone, this may be a read error. The genes are TRBV7-6 and TRBJ1-4; 8 bases map to TRBD1. The CDR3 covers 15 residues. Germline V CDR1 and CDR2: SGHVS, FNYEAQ. CDR3 DNA sequence: TGTGCCCGCAGCCACCGAGACGACAGGGGTGAAAAACTGTTTTTT. It is translated as CARSHRDDRGEKLFF.

Remarks on this clonotype: It is unclear where the CDR3 begins or ends on the DNA, so no DNA is shown, and the CDR3 is as TCRdb lists it. CDR3 protein: CAISESRAPGSCFF. This chain uses TRBV10-3 with TRBJ2-2. The V gene's germline CDR1 is ENHRY and CDR2 SYGVKD. The CDR3 adds up to 14 amino acids, both ends counted.

This clonotype was found many times. The chain has TRBV5-8 and TRBJ2-5; possibly TRBD1 for D (6 bases). Looked up from germline, CDR1 is SGHTS and CDR2 is YDEGEE. The CDR3 contains 13 residues. V was trimmed by 0 bases and J by 5 bases, leaving 8 bases between them. The CDR3, as DNA: TGTGCCAGCAGCTTGGCGCAGGGGGAGACCCAGTACTTC. It translates to CASSLAQGETQYF. The whole variable domain, filled in from reference TRBV5-8 and TRBJ2-5, reads EAGVTQSPTHLIKTRGQQATLRCSPISGHTSVYWYQQALGLGLQFLLWYDEGEERNRGNFPPRFSGRQFPNYSSELNVNALELEDSALYLCASSLAQGETQYFGPGTRLLVL.

This clonotype was counted a few times. This rearrangement joins TRBV2 to TRBJ1-2; the D gene is possibly TRBD1 (5 bases). Germline V gene data show CDR1 as SNHLY and CDR2 as FYNNEI. The CDR3 sequence is 14 residues long. Trimming cost V 6 bases and J 6 bases, with 17 bases left between them. The CDR3, as DNA: TGTGCCAGCAGCTTAGAAGGACACCTTAATGGCTACACCTTC. Protein product: CASSLEGHLNGYTF.

The J gene is TRBJ1-3, the V gene TRBV7-3; TRBD1 matches 8 bases. With 3 bases clipped from V and 13 bases from J, the junction kept 2 bases outside the gene matches. The germline V gene has CDR1 SGHTA and CDR2 FQGTGA. CDR3 size: 11 residues. DNA of the CDR3: TGTGCCAGCAGCTTCCGGGACAGGATATATTTT. Protein sequence: CASSFRDRIYF.

There are a few counts of this clonotype. In DNA, the CDR3 is TGTGCCAGCAGCTTAGGGACAGGGGTCGACACCGGGGAGCTGTTTTTT. This translates into CASSLGTGVDTGELFF. J is TRBJ2-2 and V is TRBV7-4, with TRBD1 identical over 9 bases. CDR1 SGHVT and CDR2 SQSDAQ come from the germline V gene. This CDR3 is built from 16 residues. The V and J ends lost 1 base and 3 bases, in that order; junction bases with no gene match: 3.

In this sample, this clonotype turned up many times. This rearrangement joins TRBV7-2 to TRBJ1-2; D is uncertain. Deletions cut 0 bases from V and 7 bases from J, with 12 bases between. Germline values: CDR1 SGHTA, CDR2 FQGNSA. This CDR3 comprises 14 residues. The CDR3 sequence: CASSLAQPAGGYTF. The CDR3 DNA follows: TGTGCCAGCAGCTTAGCCCAGCCAGCCGGTGGCTACACCTTC.